The clone carrying this TCR beta chain was counted between two and nine times. This sample is part of a study of blood T cell repertoires in COVID-19. Study-level information: The recovered donors of Cohort 3 showed two negative PCRs, clearance, or symptom resolution. Samples came from the United States, Italy and Spain, spanning acute and convalescent COVID-19.

The repertoire was sequenced with immunoSEQ multiplex PCR; TCRdb's copy has only in-frame clones and lacks some. The sample carries 200,000 to 250,000 clones, about 90% recorded once. The CDR3 runs to 15 residues. V dropped 5 bases and J dropped 8 bases, with 16 bases sitting between them. Germline CDR1 and CDR2: SGHTA and FQGNSA. The TCR comes from a woman aged 50 to 60 in a cohort exposed to, infected with or recovered from COVID-19 (not recorded which). The chain joins TRBV7-2 to TRBJ1-6; D not certain. Specimen: PBMCs or T cells enriched from blood (not recorded which). As DNA, the CDR3 is TGTGCCAGCAGCCTGGCTGAAGCGGACTATTCACCCCTCCACTTT. Its translation: CASSLAEADYSPLHF.